This T cell receptor (beta chain) emerged from a study of cytomegalovirus exposure and HLA in healthy donors. Study-wide points: Subsequent analysis revealed that first-cohort TCR clusters tended to co-occur in the 120 or so validation repertoires.

Profiling relied on immunoSEQ multiplex PCR, and the TCRdb table lists in-frame clones only, not all of them. The data show around 130,000 clones, about nine tenths seen once. Note on this clone: The antigen remains undetermined.

Germline V gives CDR1 SGHRS, CDR2 YFSETQ. The CDR3 runs to 18 residues. V was cut by 2 bases and J by 2 bases, with 19 bases left in between. The sequenced sample was PBMCs. The sequence came from a man in his thirties or forties in good health and CMV-seronegative. This chain connects TRBV5-1 to TRBJ2-2; perhaps TRBD1 as D (6 bases). CDR3 DNA: TGCGCCAGCAGCTTATCAGTGGTTACAGGGTTTAACACCGGGGAGCTGTTTTTT. Protein product: CASSLSVVTGFNTGELFF.